This note documents a single TCR beta chain sequence. Authors' data handling: Amplification with reference gene primers provided the estimates of nucleated cell counts. This table comes from immunoSEQ multiplex PCR, and its TCRdb copy is limited to in-frame clones, with some not included. That table supplies the V and J calls and clone size; D and trimming were determined from the DNA. The sample comprises about 300,000 clones, roughly 84% of which are singletons, and about 1.6% rests with the top ten. Germline CDR1 SGHRS, CDR2 YFSETQ. The CDR3 is made up of 15 amino acids. The V end was cut by 4 bases, the J end by 0 bases, with 12 bases between. This sample is part of a study of blood T cell repertoires in COVID-19. Study-wide background: The United States, Italy and Spain provided the acute and convalescent COVID-19 samples. T cells, B-cell-depleted T cells, or PBMCs supplied cDNA or gDNA.

Seattle cases were enrolled at active infection and followed longitudinally. The sample consisted of peripheral blood. The clonotype comes from a human donor with COVID-19, enrolled during active disease. The donor label of this sample is uncertain. The rearrangement uses TRBV5-1 and TRBJ2-3; TRBD2 is a possible D gene (6 bases). The CDR3 region has the DNA TGCGCCAGCAGCCCAGGACGGGGGAGCACAGATACGCAGTATTTT. Translated, it gives CASSPGRGSTDTQYF.